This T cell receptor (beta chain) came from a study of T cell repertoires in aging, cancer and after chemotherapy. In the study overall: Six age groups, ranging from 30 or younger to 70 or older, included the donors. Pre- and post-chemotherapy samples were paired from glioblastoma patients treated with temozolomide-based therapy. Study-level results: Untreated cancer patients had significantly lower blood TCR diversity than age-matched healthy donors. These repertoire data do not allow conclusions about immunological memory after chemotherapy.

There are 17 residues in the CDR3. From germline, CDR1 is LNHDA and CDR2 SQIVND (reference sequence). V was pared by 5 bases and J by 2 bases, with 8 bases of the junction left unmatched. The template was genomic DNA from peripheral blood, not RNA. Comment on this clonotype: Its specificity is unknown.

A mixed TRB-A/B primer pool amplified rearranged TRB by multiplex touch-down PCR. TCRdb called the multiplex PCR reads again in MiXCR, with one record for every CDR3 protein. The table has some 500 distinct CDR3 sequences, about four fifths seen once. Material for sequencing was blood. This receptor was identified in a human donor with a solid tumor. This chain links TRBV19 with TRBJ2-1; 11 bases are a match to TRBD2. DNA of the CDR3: TGTGCCAGTAGTTTTCGACTAGCGGGACGCCCCTACAATGAGCAGTTCTTC. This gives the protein CASSFRLAGRPYNEQFF.